This T cell receptor (beta chain) emerged from a study of blood T cell repertoires in COVID-19. Study-level background: Sites in the United States, Italy and Spain provided acute and convalescent COVID-19 samples. The cDNA or gDNA used as material had been derived from T cells, B-cell-depleted T cells, or PBMCs.

Generated by immunoSEQ multiplex PCR, the TCRdb table keeps only in-frame clones and is missing some. The table lists a few hundred thousand clones, around 83% of them singletons, with approximately 5% in the top ten. Participant age was about 18 to 100 years, and participants resided in roughly 24 US areas. A COVID-19 case was met by exposed participants within 2 weeks before study entry. Germline V gene lookup returns CDR1 SQVTM and CDR2 ANQGSEA. CDR3 length: 15 residues. Trimming removed 2 bases from V and 4 bases from J, with 14 bases in between. The TCR was taken from a man aged 35-49 years who had been exposed to COVID-19. J is TRBJ2-2 and V is TRBV29-1; D perhaps matches TRBD1 (6 bases). The sequenced sample consisted of PBMCs or T cells enriched from blood (not recorded which). This CDR3 reads CSVEYTGKGTGELFF. CDR3 in DNA: TGCAGCGTTGAATATACAGGGAAGGGCACCGGGGAGCTGTTTTTT.